This record looks at one T cell receptor (beta chain) sequence and its context. The antigen is not known. Unmatched junction bases numbered 5, after V lost 5 bases and J lost 5 bases. The CDR3 has 14 amino acids. Germline CDR1 reads MDHEN; CDR2 reads SYDVKM. This sample is part of a study of T cell responses to AZD1222 COVID-19 vaccine. Study outcomes and limitations: CD4 TCRs covered the whole spike, strongest at regions 160-218 and 743-854. Reportedly, close to half of spike-specific TCRs are directed against unmutated variant regions. No day 14 peak samples; only post-peak repertoires were characterized.

Using immunoSEQ multiplex PCR, the repertoire was profiled, and TCRdb retains in-frame clones only, with some absent. The table lists some 180,000 clones, about 93% of them singletons. This specimen consisted of peripheral blood, obtained 28 days after the second dose of the MenACWY control vaccine. V and J are TRBV28 and TRBJ1-1; the match to TRBD1 covers 10 bases. This sequence was found in an adult who received the MenACWY meningococcal vaccine as a control. CDR3 sequence: CASSGDRGITEAFF. Here the CDR3 DNA reads TGTGCCAGCAGTGGGGACAGGGGTATTACTGAAGCTTTCTTT.